These 6 T cell receptor beta chains were sequenced from one sample in a study of T cells of healthy individuals. TCRdb itself ran the 5' RACE reads through MiXCR, one entry per CDR3 protein. The sample has about 63,000 distinct CDR3 sequences, around 15% seen once. These receptors came from a human donor in good health.

There are many counts of this clonotype. V gene TRBV28 combines with J gene TRBJ1-1; D gene ambiguous. The CDR3 spans 11 residues. V was trimmed by 6 bases and J by 8 bases, leaving 10 bases between them. Germline loops: CDR1 MDHEN, CDR2 SYDVKM. The CDR3 DNA is TGTGCCAGCAGCCGCCGTAGGGAAGCTTTCTTT. Encoded protein: CASSRRREAFF.

The chain joins TRBV21-1 to TRBJ2-3; the table names TRBD2, a call not compared with the DNA. TRBV21-1 represents a pseudogene. The CDR3 has 16 residues. CDR3 loop: CTSSKEPLRTPDTQYF. In nucleotides, the CDR3 is TGTACCAGCAGCAAAGAGCCTCTGAGGACCCCAGATACGCAGTATTTT.

This clonotype was counted many times. The V and J genes are TRBV15 and TRBJ1-4; D is ambiguous. Germline CDR1 reads LNHNV; CDR2 reads YYDKDF (reference sequence). The CDR3 covers 13 residues. Trimming cost V 5 bases and J 1 base, with 5 bases left between them. The chain's CDR3 is CATSRGTNEKLFF. The CDR3 nucleotides read TGTGCCACCAGCCGGGGAACTAATGAAAAACTGTTTTTT.

This clonotype appeared a single time. The V gene is TRBV6-4, the J gene TRBJ2-7; 11 bases map to TRBD2. Germline V lookup: CDR1 MRHNA, CDR2 SNTAGT. The CDR3 runs to 14 residues. Losses at the gene ends were 2 bases for V and 4 bases for J; bases not matched to a gene: 1. In DNA form, the CDR3 reads TGTGCCAGCAGTGACCTAGCGGGGGGTTACGAGCAGTACTTC. Residues: CASSDLAGGYEQYF.

In its sample, this clonotype was seen many times. J is TRBJ2-2 and V is TRBV3-1; unclear D gene. Trimming cost V 2 bases and J 0 bases, with 13 bases left between them. Looked up from germline, CDR1 is LGHDT and CDR2 is YNNKEL (reference sequence). There are 17 residues in the CDR3. The CDR3, as DNA: TGTGCCAGCAGCCAAAGTCCGACTTCCGCGAACACCGGGGAGCTGTTTTTT. This encodes CASSQSPTSANTGELFF.

The chain joins TRBV7-3 to TRBJ1-1; the D gene is possibly TRBD1 (5 bases). V lost 5 bases to trimming and J lost 3 bases, with 10 bases between them. CDR3 length: 13 residues. Germline loops: CDR1 SGHTA, CDR2 FQGTGA. CDR3 DNA sequence: TGTGCCAGCAGCACAGGACGAGACACTGAAGCTTTCTTT. This gives the protein CASSTGRDTEAFF.